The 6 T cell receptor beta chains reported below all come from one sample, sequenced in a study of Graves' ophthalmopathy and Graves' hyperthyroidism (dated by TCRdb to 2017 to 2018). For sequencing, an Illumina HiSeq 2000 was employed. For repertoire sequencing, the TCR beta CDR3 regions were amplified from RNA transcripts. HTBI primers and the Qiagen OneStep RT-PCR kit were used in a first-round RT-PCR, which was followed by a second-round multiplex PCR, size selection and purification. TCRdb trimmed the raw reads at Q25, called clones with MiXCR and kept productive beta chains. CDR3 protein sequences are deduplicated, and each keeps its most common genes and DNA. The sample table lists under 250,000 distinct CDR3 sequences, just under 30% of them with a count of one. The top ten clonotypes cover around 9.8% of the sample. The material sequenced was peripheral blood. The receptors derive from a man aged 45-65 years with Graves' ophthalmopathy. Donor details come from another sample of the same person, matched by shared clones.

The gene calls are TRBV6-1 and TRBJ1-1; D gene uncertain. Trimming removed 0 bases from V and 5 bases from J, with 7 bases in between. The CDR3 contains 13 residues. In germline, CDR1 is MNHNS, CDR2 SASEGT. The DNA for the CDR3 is TGTGCCAGCAGTGAAGCCCGAGGAACTGAAGCTTTCTTT. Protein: CASSEARGTEAFF.

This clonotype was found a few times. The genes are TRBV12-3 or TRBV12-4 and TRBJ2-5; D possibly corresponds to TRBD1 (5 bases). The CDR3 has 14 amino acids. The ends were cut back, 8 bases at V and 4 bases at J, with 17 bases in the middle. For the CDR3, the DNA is TGTGCCAGCCTCAAGGGGCTCCTGGTAGAGACCCAGTACTTC. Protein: CASLKGLLVETQYF.

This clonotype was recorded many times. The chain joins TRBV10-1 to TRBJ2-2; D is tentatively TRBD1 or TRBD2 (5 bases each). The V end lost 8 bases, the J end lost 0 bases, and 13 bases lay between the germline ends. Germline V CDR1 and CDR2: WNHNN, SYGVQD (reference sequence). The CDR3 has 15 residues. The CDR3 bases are TGCGCCAGCGGGGCGGTAGCGTCGAACACCGGGGAGCTGTTTTTT. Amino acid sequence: CASGAVASNTGELFF.

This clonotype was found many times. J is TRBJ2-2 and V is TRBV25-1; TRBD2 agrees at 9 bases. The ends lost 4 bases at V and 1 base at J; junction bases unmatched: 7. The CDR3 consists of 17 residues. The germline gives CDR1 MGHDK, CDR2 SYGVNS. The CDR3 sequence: CASSAPLSGRNTGELFF. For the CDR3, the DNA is TGTGCCAGCAGTGCCCCCCTTAGCGGGAGGAACACCGGGGAGCTGTTTTTT. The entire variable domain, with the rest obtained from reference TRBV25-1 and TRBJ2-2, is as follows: EADIYQTPRYLVIGTGKKITLECSQTMGHDKMYWYQQDPGMELHLIHYSYGVNSTEKGDLSSESTVSRIRTEHFPLTLESARPSHTSQYLCASSAPLSGRNTGELFFGEGSRLTVL.

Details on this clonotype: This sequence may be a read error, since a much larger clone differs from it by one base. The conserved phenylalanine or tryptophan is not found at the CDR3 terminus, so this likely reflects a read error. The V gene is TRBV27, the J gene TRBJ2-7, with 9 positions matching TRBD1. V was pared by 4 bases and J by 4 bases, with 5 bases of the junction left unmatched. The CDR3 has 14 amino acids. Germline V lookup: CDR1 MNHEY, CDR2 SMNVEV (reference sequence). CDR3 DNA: TGTGCCAGCAGTTCTGGGACAGGGATATACGAGCAGTACCTC. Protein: CASSSGTGIYEQYL.

The CDR3 sequence: CSARDIRQGDYEQYF. The CDR3 DNA sequence: TGCAGTGCTAGAGATATAAGACAGGGAGACTACGAGCAGTACTTC. This chain joins TRBV20-1 and TRBJ2-7; 7 bases line up with TRBD1. Germline values: CDR1 DFQATT, CDR2 SNEGSKA (reference sequence). The CDR3 is 15 residues long. Trimming took 0 bases from V and 3 from J; bases not matched to a gene: 8.